The text below deals with one T cell receptor (beta chain). A read error is the likely source, as a far larger clone sits one nucleotide away. The sample belongs to a study of regulatory T cells in long-lasting Graves disease. Libraries of TCR beta came from iRepertoire HTBI primers plus Arm-PCR of CDR3 regions. TCRdb ran MiXCR on the multiplex PCR reads and lists one entry per CDR3 protein. Of roughly 500,000 distinct CDR3 sequences detected, roughly 12% appear once; the ten largest clones hold roughly 10%. The time point: newly diagnosed GD, antithyroid drugs for less than 3 months. Scientists built the TCR library using RNA that was extracted from PBMCs. The CDR3 runs to 12 residues. These data also featured in a second study, about T cells in Graves' hyperthyroidism and ophthalmopathy. That publication notes: When the TCR CDR3 underwent first-round RT-PCR, the HTBI primer set was used.

The source of this sequence is a man aged 25 to 40 with Graves disease. V is TRBV12-3 or TRBV12-4 and J is TRBJ2-3; a possible D gene is TRBD2 (6 bases). TRBJ2-7 explains the end of the DNA better; the J call may be wrong. The sequences come from peripheral blood mononuclear cells (PBMCs), collected at new diagnosis, from a patient treated with antithyroid drugs. CDR3 sequence (DNA): TGTGCCAGCACCCACGGGAGCGATGAGCAGTACTTC. As protein: CASTHGSDEQYF.